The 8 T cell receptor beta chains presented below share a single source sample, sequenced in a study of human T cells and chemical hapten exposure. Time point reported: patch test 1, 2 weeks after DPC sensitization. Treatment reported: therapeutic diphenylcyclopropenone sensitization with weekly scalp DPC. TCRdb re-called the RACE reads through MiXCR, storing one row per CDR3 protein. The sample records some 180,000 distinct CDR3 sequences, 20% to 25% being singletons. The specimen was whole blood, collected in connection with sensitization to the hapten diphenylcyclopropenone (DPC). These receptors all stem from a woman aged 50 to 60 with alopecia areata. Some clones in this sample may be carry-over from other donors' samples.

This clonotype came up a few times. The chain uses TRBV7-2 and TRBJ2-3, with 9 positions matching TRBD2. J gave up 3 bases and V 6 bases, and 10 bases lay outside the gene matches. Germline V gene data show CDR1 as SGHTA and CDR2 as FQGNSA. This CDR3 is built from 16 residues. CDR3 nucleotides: TGTGCCAGCAGACTTCGTAGCGGGAGAAGGACAGATACGCAGTATTTT. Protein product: CASRLRSGRRTDTQYF.

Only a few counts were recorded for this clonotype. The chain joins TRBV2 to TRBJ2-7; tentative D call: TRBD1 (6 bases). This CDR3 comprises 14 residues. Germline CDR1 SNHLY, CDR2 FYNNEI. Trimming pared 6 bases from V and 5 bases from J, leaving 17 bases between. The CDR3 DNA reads TGTGCCAGCAGGCTAACGGGACATAAGAACGAGCAGTACTTC. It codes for CASRLTGHKNEQYF.

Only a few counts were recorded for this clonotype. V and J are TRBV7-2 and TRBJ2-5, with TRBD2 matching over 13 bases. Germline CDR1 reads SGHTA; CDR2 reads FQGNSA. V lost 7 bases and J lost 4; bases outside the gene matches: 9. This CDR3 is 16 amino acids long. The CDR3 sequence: CASTLYGTSGIETQYF. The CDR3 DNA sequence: TGTGCCAGCACCCTGTACGGGACTAGCGGGATAGAGACCCAGTACTTC.

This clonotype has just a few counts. Here the CDR3 DNA reads TGCAGCGTCGTTTACGGCGGGATAGACAATGAGCAGTTCTTC. Translated: CSVVYGGIDNEQFF. V gene TRBV29-1 combines with J gene TRBJ2-1; D possibly corresponds to TRBD2 (6 bases). Germline V gene data show CDR1 as SQVTM and CDR2 as ANQGSEA. The CDR3 is made up of 14 amino acids. V gave up 6 bases and J gave up 5 bases, with 17 bases separating them.

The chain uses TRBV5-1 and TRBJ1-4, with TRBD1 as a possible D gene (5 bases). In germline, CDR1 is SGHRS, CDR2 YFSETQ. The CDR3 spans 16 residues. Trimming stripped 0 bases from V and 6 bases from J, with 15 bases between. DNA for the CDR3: TGCGCCAGCAGCTTGGGAACTGGGGCACTAGATGAAAAACTGTTTTTT. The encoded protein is CASSLGTGALDEKLFF.

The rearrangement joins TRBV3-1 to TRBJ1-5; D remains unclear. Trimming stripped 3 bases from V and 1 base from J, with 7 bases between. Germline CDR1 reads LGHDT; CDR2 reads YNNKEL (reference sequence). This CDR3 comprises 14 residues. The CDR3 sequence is CASSQVSSNQPQHF. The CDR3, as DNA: TGTGCCAGCAGCCAGGTATCGAGCAATCAGCCCCAGCATTTT.

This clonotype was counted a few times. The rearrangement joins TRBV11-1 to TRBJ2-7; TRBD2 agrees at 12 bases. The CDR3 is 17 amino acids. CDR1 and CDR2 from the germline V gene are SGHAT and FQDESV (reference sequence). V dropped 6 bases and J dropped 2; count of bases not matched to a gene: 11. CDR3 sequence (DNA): TGTGCCAGCAGGAGATCTAGCGGGAGGGGAACAACCTACGAGCAGTACTTC. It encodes CASRRSSGRGTTYEQYF.

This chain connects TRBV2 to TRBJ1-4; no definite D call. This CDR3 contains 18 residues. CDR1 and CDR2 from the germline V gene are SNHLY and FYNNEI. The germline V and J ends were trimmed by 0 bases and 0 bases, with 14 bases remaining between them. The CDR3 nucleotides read TGTGCCAGCAGTGAAGCGCTAGAAGGATCTGCAACTAATGAAAAACTGTTTTTT. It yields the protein CASSEALEGSATNEKLFF. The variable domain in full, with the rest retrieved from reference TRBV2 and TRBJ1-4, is EPEVTQTPSHQVTQMGQEVILRCVPISNHLYFYWYRQILGQKVEFLVSFYNNEISEKSEIFDDQFSVERPDGSNFTLKIRSTKLEDSAMYFCASSEALEGSATNEKLFFGSGTQLSVL.